This T cell receptor beta chain emerged from a study of blood T cells in healthy people across ages. It was with a sample-barcoded 5' primer and a J-beta primer mix that a second PCR of roughly 6 to 12 cycles was run. TCRdb re-derived calls from the 5' RACE reads in MiXCR, one entry per CDR3 protein. This sample has more than 650,000 distinct CDR3 sequences, with around half found just once. This clonotype was counted a few times. Its antigen is undetermined. Overall study results and limits: A greater number of naive CD4+ cells and higher diversity distinguished long-lived donors from aged donors. In the absence of known donor CMV status, changes in expanded clonotypes were possibly confounded.

The germline V gene encodes CDR1 MNHEY and CDR2 SMNVEV (reference sequence). This CDR3 has 15 residues. Trimming removed 5 bases at V and 1 base at J, with 12 bases between. Aged roughly 6 to 95, donors were systemically healthy Caucasians from Russia. Sequencing was done on a sample of blood. The clonotype comes from a man older than 75 in good health. The chain has TRBV27 and TRBJ2-4; either TRBD1 or TRBD2 may supply D (6 bases each). CDR3 protein: CASSGWGAAKNIQYF. For the CDR3, the DNA is TGTGCCAGCAGTGGCTGGGGGGCGGCCAAAAACATTCAGTACTTC.